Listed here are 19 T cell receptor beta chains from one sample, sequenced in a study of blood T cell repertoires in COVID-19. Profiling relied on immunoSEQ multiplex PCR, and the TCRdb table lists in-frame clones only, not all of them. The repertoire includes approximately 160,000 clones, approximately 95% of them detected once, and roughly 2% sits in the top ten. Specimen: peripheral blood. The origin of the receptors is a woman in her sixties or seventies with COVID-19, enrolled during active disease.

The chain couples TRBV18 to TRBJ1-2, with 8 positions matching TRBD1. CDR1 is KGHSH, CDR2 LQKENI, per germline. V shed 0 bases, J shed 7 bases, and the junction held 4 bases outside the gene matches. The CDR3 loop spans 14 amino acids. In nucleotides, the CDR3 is TGTGCCAGCTCACCACCGGGACAGGATGGTGGCTACACCTTC. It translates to CASSPPGQDGGYTF. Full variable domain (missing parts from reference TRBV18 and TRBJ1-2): NAGVMQNPRHLVRRRGQEARLRCSPMKGHSHVYWYRQLPEEGLKFMVYLQKENIIDESGMPKERFSAEFPKEGPSILRIQQVVRGDSAAYFCASSPPGQDGGYTFGSGTRLTVV.

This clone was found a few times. In DNA form, the CDR3 reads TGTGCCACCGCACCGGGACTAGCGGGGGGGTGGGAGACCCAGTACTTC. This codes for CATAPGLAGGWETQYF. The V gene is TRBV10-3, the J gene TRBJ2-5, with 16 positions matching TRBD2. The germline V gene encodes CDR1 ENHRY and CDR2 SYGVKD. The CDR3 length is 16 residues. Trimming at V came to 10 bases and at J to 5 bases, leaving 10 bases not matched to a gene.

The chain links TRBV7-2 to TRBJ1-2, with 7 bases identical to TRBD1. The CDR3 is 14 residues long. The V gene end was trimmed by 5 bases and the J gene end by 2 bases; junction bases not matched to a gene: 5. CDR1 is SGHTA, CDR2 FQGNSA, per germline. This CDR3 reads CASSQNRGNYGYTF. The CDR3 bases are TGTGCCAGCAGCCAAAACAGGGGAAACTATGGCTACACCTTC.

This CDR3 reads CASSLHPRGLYGYTF. CDR3 DNA: TGTGCCAGCAGTTTACACCCCAGGGGGCTCTATGGCTACACCTTC. The J gene is TRBJ1-2, the V gene TRBV27; 8 positions match TRBD1. The CDR3 length is 15 residues. With 2 bases clipped from V and 4 bases from J, the junction kept 6 bases outside the gene matches. Germline lookup yields CDR1 MNHEY and CDR2 SMNVEV (reference sequence).

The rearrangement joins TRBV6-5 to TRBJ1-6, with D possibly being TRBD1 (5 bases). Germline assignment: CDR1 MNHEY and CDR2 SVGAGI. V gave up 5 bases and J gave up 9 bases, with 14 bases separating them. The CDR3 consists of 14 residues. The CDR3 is CASSPGRRGSPLHF. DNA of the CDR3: TGTGCCAGCAGTCCCGGGAGAAGGGGTTCACCCCTCCACTTT.

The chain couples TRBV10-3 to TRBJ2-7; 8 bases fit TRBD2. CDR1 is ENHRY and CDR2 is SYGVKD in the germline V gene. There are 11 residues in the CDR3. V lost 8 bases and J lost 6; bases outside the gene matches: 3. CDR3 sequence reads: CAIARGGEQYF. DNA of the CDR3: TGTGCCATCGCCCGGGGGGGCGAGCAGTACTTC.

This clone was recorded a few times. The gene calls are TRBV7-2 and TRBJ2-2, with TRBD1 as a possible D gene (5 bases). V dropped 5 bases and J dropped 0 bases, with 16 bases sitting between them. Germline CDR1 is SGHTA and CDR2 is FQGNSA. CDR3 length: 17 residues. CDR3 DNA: TGTGCCAGCAGCCTATTGACAGCTGCCCCGAACACCGGGGAGCTGTTTTTT. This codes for CASSLLTAAPNTGELFF.

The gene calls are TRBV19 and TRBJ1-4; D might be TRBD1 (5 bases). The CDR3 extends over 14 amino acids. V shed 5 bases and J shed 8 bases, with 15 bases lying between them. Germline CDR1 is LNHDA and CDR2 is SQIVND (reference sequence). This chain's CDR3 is CASSPQGATEKLFF. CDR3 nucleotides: TGTGCCAGTAGTCCCCAGGGTGCGACCGAAAAACTGTTTTTT.

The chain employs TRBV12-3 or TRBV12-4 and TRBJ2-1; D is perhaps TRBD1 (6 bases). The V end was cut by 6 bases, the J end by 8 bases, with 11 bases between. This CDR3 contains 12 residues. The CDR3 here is CASRPQGHEQFF. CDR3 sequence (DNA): TGTGCCAGCAGACCACAGGGCCATGAGCAGTTCTTC.

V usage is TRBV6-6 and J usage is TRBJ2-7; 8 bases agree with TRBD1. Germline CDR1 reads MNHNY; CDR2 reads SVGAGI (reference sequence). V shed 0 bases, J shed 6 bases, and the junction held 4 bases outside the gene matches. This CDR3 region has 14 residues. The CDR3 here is CASSYSDRVREQYF. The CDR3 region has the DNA TGTGCCAGCAGTTACTCGGACAGGGTTCGCGAGCAGTACTTC.

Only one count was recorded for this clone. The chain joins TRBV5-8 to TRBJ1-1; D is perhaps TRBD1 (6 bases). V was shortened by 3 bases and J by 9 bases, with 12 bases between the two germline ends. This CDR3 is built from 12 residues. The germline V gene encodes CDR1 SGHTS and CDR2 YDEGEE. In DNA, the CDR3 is TGTGCCAGCAGCTCACCCGGGGACAAAGCTTTCTTT. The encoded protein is CASSSPGDKAFF.

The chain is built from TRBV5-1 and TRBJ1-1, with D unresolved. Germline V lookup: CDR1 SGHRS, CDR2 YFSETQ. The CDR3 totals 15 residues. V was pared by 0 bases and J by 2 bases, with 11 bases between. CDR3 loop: CASSLGWSRNTEAFF. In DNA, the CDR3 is TGCGCCAGCAGCTTGGGATGGTCTAGAAACACTGAAGCTTTCTTT.

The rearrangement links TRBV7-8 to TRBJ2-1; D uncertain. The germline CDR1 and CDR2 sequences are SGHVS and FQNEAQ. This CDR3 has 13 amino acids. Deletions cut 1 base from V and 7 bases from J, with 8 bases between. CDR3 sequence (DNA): TGTGCCAGCAGCTTAGTAGAATTAAATGAGCAGTTCTTC. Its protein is CASSLVELNEQFF.

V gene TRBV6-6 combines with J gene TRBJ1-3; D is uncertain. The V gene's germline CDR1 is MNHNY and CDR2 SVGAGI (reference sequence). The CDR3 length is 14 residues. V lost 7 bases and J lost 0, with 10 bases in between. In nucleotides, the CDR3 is TGTGCCAGCACCCCACTTAGCTCTGGAAACACCATATATTTT. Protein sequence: CASTPLSSGNTIYF.

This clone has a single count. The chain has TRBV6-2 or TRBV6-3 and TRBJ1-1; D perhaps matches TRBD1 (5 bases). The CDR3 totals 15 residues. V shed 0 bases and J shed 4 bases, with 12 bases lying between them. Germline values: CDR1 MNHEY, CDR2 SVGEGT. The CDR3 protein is CASSYSRLGGTEAFF. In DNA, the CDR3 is TGTGCCAGCAGTTACTCCCGACTGGGGGGCACTGAAGCTTTCTTT.

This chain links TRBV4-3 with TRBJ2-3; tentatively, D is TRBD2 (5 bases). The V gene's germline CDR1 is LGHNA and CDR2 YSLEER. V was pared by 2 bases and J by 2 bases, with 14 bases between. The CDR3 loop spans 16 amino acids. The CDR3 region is CASSQRVRGFTDTQYF. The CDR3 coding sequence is TGCGCCAGCAGCCAAAGGGTACGGGGTTTCACAGATACGCAGTATTTT.

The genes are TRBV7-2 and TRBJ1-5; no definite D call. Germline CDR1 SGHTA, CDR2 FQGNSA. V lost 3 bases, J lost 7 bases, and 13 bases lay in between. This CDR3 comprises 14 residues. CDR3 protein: CASSLEGFYQPQHF. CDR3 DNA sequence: TGTGCCAGCAGCTTGGAGGGATTTTACCAGCCCCAGCATTTT.

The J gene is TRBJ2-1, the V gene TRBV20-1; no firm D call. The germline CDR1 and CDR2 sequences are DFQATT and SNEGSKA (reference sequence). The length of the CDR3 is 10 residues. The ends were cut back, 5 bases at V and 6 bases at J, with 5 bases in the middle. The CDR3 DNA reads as TGCAGTGCTGTCGTCAATGAGCAGTTCTTC. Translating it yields CSAVVNEQFF.

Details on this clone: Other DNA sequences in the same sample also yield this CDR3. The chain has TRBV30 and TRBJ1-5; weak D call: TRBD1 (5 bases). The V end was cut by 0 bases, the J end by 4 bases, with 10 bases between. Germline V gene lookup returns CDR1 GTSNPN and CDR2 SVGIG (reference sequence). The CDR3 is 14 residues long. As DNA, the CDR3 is TGTGCCTGGAGTGTACTCGGGGGAAATCAGCCCCAGCATTTT. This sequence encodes CAWSVLGGNQPQHF.